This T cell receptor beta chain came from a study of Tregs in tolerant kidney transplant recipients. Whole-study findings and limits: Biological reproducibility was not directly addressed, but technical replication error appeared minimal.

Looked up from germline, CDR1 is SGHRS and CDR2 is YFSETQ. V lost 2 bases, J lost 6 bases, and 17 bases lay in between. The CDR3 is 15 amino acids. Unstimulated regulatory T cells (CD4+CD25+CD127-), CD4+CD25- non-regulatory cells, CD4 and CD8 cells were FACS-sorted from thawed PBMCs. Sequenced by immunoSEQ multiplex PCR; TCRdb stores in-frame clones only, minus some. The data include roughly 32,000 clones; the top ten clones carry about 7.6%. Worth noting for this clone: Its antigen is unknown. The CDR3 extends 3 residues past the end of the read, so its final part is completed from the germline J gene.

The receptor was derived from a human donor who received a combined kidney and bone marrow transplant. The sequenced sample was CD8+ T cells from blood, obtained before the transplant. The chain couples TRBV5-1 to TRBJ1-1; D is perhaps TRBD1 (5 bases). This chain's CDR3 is CASSFGQGSIPEAFF. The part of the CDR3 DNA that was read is TGCGCCAGCAGCTTCGGGCAGGGTAGTATCCCTGAA.